This T cell receptor beta chain appears in the sequencing data of a study of T cells after yellow fever vaccination. Study as a whole: SMART-Seq v4 Ultra Low Input prepared libraries from low-cell fractions. Study results and limitations: In FACS-sorted repertoires, abundant clonotypes from the bulk population could appear as contaminants.

TCRdb reprocessed the 5' RACE reads via MiXCR and lists one record per CDR3 protein. Among about 130,000 distinct CDR3 sequences listed, about 7% were seen once. In its sample, this clonotype was seen once. Its antigen is unidentified. This may come from a read error, since a much larger clone is one base off. The germline V gene encodes CDR1 SGHVS and CDR2 FQNEAQ. The CDR3 is 13 residues long. V and J are TRBV7-8 and TRBJ2-7; no clear D gene. The sequencing used CD4+ T cells sorted from PBMCs, collected 10 days after the yellow fever booster vaccination. This clonotype was obtained from a man younger than 40 who received the YFV17D yellow fever vaccine. CDR3 protein: CASRFAVDYEQYF. As DNA, the CDR3 is TGTGCCAGCCGCTTTGCCGTTGACTACGAGCAGTACTTC.